This T cell receptor beta chain appears in the sequencing data of a study of vaccination effects on CD4 cells after COVID-19. The sample holds a few counts of this clone. The antigen is not known. Findings and limits, study-wide: Clones that were induced by infection or by vaccine showed marked contraction late after vaccination.

Antigen-specific CD4+ T cells were expanded (with viral peptide pools) by the ViraFEST assay ahead of sequencing. Culture lasted roughly 9 days before CD4+ T cell isolation. Two doses of BNT162b2 or mRNA-1273 vaccine were administered to participants. According to the study, vaccine recipients showed no prior SARS-CoV-2 infection and negative nucleocapsid antibodies. They grew some 2 million PBMC in each well, adding around 10 IU/ml IL-2 and around 10 ug/ml peptides. Produced via immunoSEQ multiplex PCR; TCRdb's table is partial and in-frame only. In the table there are approximately 70,000 clones, roughly 80% of which are singletons. This TCR came from a human donor who received a COVID-19 vaccine. The sequences come from CD4+ T cells from PBMCs cultured with HCoV-OC43 spike peptides, collected after COVID-19 vaccination. Regarding subset: HCoV-OC43 spike overlapping peptide pool stimulation.

Written as DNA, the CDR3 is TGTGCCAGTAGTATCGGGCTAGCGGGGGGTAGGGGGAACACCGGGGAGCTGTTTTTT. It yields the protein CASSIGLAGGRGNTGELFF. This chain links TRBV19 with TRBJ2-2, with TRBD2 identical over 11 bases. The germline V gene has CDR1 LNHDA and CDR2 SQIVND (reference sequence). The CDR3 consists of 19 residues. With V trimmed by 3 bases and J by 1 base, 10 bases remained unmatched.